One T cell receptor (beta chain) is described in this entry. The target antigen is unknown. The entry originates in a study of Ad26.COV2.S vaccination and SARS-CoV-2 variants. Background on the study: Doses of Ad26.COV2.S were injected into muscle once or twice, 56 days apart.

The V gene's germline CDR1 is SGHVS and CDR2 FQNEAQ. Trimming took 5 bases from V and 1 from J; bases not matched to a gene: 8. The CDR3 length is 16 residues. The protocol was immunoSEQ multiplex PCR, while the TCRdb copy is restricted to in-frame clones and leaves out a portion. The table records roughly 700,000 clones, 80% to 90% of them present only once. Noted treatment: around 19 received Ad26.COV2.S at low or high dose, single or two shots; 5 received placebo; per-sample allocation not given. The study sampled participants on day 63 after the first vaccine or placebo injection. Whole-study results and caveats: Quantification of TCR breadth and depth may have yielded underestimates of total T cell responses.

This rearrangement joins TRBV7-8 to TRBJ2-7; 10 positions agree with TRBD2. This receptor was identified in a person aged 18-60 years who received the Ad26.COV2.S COVID-19 vaccine or a placebo. Sequenced here: peripheral blood, sampled in a trial of Ad26.COV2.S vaccine versus placebo. CDR3 sequence reads: CASSTPEREGSYEQYF. CDR3 bases: TGTGCCAGCAGCACTCCGGAGCGGGAGGGTTCCTACGAGCAGTACTTC.